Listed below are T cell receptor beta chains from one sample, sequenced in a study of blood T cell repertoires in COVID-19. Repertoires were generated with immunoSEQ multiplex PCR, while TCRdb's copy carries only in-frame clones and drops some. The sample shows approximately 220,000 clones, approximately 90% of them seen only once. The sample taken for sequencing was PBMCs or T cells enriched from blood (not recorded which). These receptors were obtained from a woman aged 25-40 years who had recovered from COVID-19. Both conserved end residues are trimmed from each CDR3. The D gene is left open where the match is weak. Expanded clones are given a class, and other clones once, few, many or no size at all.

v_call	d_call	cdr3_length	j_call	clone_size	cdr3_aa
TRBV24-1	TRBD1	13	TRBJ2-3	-	ATSDPHRGKDTQY
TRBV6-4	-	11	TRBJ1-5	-	ASSTDSNQPQH
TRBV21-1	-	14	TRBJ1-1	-	ASSKGGRGMNTEAF
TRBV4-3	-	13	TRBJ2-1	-	ASSQDLAGRGEQF
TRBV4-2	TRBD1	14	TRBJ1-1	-	ASSQEVTGVSTEAF
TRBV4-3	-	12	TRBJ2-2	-	ASSQGPATGELF
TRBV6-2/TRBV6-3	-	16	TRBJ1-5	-	ASSYLTPGGASNQPQH
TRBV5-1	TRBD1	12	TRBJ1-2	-	ASSLTGDNYGYT
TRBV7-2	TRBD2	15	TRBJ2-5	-	ASSLVVSGGAQETQY
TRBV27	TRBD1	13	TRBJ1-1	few	ASSLTGGRNTEAF
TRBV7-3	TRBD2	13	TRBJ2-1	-	ASSPSGGTYNEQF
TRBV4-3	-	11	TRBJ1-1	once	ASSQSGKAEAF
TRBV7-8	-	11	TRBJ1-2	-	ASSTPSGFGYT
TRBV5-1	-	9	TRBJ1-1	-	ASKFQGEAF
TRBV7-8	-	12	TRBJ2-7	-	ASSSVGSSYEQY
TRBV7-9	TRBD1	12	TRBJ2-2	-	ATRQGDTTGELF
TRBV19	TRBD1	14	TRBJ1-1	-	ASSADRVGMNTEAF
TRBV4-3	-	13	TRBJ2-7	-	ASSQGQGGSYEQY
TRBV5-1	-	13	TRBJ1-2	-	ASSLLSGIDYGYT
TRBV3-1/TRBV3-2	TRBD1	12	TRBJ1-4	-	ASSQGQGYEKLF
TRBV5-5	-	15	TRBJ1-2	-	ASSLADSLGANYGYT
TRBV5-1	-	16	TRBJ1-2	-	ASSPSSGEPFYYYGYT
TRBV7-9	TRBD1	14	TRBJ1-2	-	ASSPPLGTVDYGYT
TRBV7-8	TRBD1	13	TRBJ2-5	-	ASSPPRTGMETQY
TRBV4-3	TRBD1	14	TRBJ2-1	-	ASSQAYGTGGNEQF
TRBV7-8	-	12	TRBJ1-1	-	ASSTRRGGTEAF
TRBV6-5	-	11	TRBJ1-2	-	ASSRHQQYGYT
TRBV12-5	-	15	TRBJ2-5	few	ASGTSRSSGGKETQY
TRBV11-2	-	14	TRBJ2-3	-	ASSPGQSSNEDTQY